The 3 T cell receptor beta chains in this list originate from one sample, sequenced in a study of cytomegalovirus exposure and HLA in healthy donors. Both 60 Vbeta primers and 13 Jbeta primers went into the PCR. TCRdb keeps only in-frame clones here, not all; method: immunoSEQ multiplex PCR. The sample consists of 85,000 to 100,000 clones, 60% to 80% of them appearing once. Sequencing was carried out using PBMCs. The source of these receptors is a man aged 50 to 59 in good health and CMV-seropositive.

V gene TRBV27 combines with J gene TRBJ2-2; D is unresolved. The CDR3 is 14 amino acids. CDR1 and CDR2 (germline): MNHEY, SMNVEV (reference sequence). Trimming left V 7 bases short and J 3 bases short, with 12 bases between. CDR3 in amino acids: CASTLTADTGELFF. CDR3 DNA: TGTGCCAGCACCCTAACAGCCGACACCGGGGAGCTGTTTTTT.

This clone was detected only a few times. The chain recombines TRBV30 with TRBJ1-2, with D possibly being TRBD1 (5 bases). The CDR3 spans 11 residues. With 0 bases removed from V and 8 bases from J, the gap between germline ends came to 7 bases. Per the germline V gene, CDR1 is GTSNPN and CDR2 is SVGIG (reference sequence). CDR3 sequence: CAWSVGVGYTF. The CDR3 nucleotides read TGTGCCTGGAGTGTAGGGGTCGGCTACACCTTC.

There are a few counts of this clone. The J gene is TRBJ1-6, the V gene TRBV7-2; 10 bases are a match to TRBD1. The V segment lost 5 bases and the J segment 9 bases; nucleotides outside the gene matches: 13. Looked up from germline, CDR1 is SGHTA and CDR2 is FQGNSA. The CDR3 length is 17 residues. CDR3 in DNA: TGTGCCAGCAGCCTCATCCCTTTTGACAGGGGGCCTTCACCCCTCCACTTT. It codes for CASSLIPFDRGPSPLHF.